The sequence of this TCR beta chain was determined in a study of identical twins. This clonotype occurred a few times. TCRdb processed the 5' RACE reads anew with MiXCR; each CDR3 protein has one entry. The table has 500,000 to 650,000 distinct CDR3 sequences, about 20% seen once. The junction had 17 bases not matched to a gene; V was cut back by 5 bases and J by 6 bases. Germline CDR1 is DFQATT and CDR2 is SNEGSKA (reference sequence). CDR3 length: 16 residues. This sample also belongs to another study, concerning yellow fever vaccine responses in identical twins.

This chain links TRBV20-1 with TRBJ2-7; TRBD1 agrees at 9 bases. Input material: CD4+ T cells sorted from blood. The origin of this receptor is a woman under 30 in good health. Here the CDR3 reads CSAAPGTGSPWGEQYF. The CDR3 bases are TGCAGTGCTGCCCCCGGGACAGGGTCACCTTGGGGCGAGCAGTACTTC.